This T cell receptor (beta chain) was observed in a study of cytomegalovirus exposure and HLA in healthy donors. Study results and caveats: DRB1 showed the most TCR associations and HLA-C the fewest in a later analysis, as rates varied by HLA locus. In an earlier analysis, in 587 donors, most V segments appeared productive either ~87% or ~30% of the time. An analysis that came later showed most CMV-associated TCR beta chains appearing HLA-restricted.

In the PCR, 60 Vbeta and 13 Jbeta primers were used. The table came from immunoSEQ multiplex PCR; TCRdb's copy has only in-frame clones and leaves some out. The sample lists about 130,000 clones, approximately 82% occurring once. The germline CDR1 and CDR2 sequences are SGHDT and YYEEEE. The CDR3 runs to 18 residues. The V gene end was trimmed by 4 bases and the J gene end by 2 bases; junction bases not matched to a gene: 13. For this clone: Its cognate antigen is unknown.

Sequencing input: PBMCs. J is TRBJ2-5 and V is TRBV5-6; 11 bases line up with TRBD2. The receptor comes from a boy aged 2 to 10 in good health and CMV-seronegative. CDR3 sequence: CASSPPKLAGDRQETQYF. DNA of the CDR3: TGTGCCAGCAGCCCGCCCAAACTAGCGGGAGATCGGCAAGAGACCCAGTACTTC.